These 10 T cell receptor beta chains share one sample of origin, sequenced in a study of blood T cell repertoires in COVID-19. Measured with immunoSEQ multiplex PCR; TCRdb has only the in-frame clones, and not every one. The sample shows about 200,000 clones, 86% of them seen only once. The sample comprised peripheral blood. These receptors were obtained from a woman aged 50 to 65 with acute or convalescent COVID-19.

The chain has TRBV20-1 and TRBJ1-1, with D possibly being TRBD1 (5 bases). From germline, CDR1 is DFQATT and CDR2 SNEGSKA (reference sequence). V lost 5 bases and J 11 bases, leaving 15 bases between the germline ends. The CDR3 covers 11 residues. The CDR3 DNA sequence: TGCAGTGCTCCCCCGGGGGTGAACGCTTTCTTT. Translation gives CSAPPGVNAFF.

The count of this clone is one. V is TRBV3-1 (or the pseudogene TRBV3-2) and J is TRBJ1-4; 8 nucleotides agree with TRBD1. The CDR3 loop spans 15 amino acids. Per the germline V gene, CDR1 is LGHDT and CDR2 is YNNKEL (reference sequence). V lost 3 bases and J lost 6; bases outside the gene matches: 6. In DNA form, the CDR3 reads TGTGCCAGCAGCCATAGAACAGGGGGAGATGAAAAACTGTTTTTT. Translated: CASSHRTGGDEKLFF.

This chain uses TRBV10-2 with TRBJ2-2; a weak D match, TRBD1 (7 bases). CDR1 WSHSY and CDR2 SAAADI come from the germline V gene. The CDR3 totals 13 residues. V was shortened by 8 bases and J by 6 bases, with 13 bases between the two germline ends. DNA for the CDR3: TGCGCCAGCCGGGGGACAGCCCCCGGGGAGCTGTTTTTT. This encodes CASRGTAPGELFF.

The chain joins TRBV7-9 to TRBJ2-1, with TRBD2 as a possible D gene (5 bases). Germline V CDR1 and CDR2: SEHNR, FQNEAQ (reference sequence). V was clipped by 10 bases and J by 4 bases, with 11 bases between them. The CDR3 has 12 residues. CDR3 protein: CATEGLYNEQFF. For the CDR3, the DNA is TGTGCCACCGAGGGCTTATACAATGAGCAGTTCTTC.

J is TRBJ1-1 and V is TRBV18; 8 bases are a match to TRBD1. Germline V gives CDR1 KGHSH, CDR2 LQKENI. This CDR3 has 15 residues. Trimming took 2 bases from V and 1 from J; bases not matched to a gene: 3. The CDR3 coding sequence is TGTGCCAGCTCACCAGAGACAGGGGCGAACACTGAAGCTTTCTTT. Its protein product is CASSPETGANTEAFF.

This chain joins TRBV7-3 and TRBJ2-7; 9 bases fit TRBD1. Germline V gene sequence: CDR1 SGHTA, CDR2 FQGTGA. This CDR3 region has 15 residues. The junction had 7 bases not matched to a gene; V was cut back by 2 bases and J by 5 bases. CDR3 region: CASSLENRGPDEQYF. The CDR3 DNA reads TGTGCCAGCAGCTTAGAGAACAGGGGGCCGGACGAGCAGTACTTC.

The rearrangement uses TRBV7-8 and TRBJ2-5; 9 positions match TRBD2. Germline V lookup: CDR1 SGHVS, CDR2 FQNEAQ. The CDR3 runs 19 residues. The J segment lost 1 base and the V segment lost 2 bases, leaving 14 bases of the junction unmatched. The CDR3 loop is CASSLSGGGVADLQETQYF. The CDR3 region has the DNA TGTGCCAGCAGCTTATCCGGCGGGGGGGTAGCGGATCTCCAAGAGACCCAGTACTTC.

The chain uses TRBV4-1 and TRBJ1-3; 8 bases match TRBD1. Unmatched junction bases numbered 6, after V lost 6 bases and J lost 2 bases. The CDR3 spans 15 residues. Germline V gene sequence: CDR1 MGHRA, CDR2 YSYEKL. The CDR3 region is CASRQTGGAGNTIYF. In nucleotides, the CDR3 is TGCGCCAGCAGACAAACAGGGGGGGCTGGAAACACCATATATTTT.

This clone was detected once. The V call is TRBV5-6, the J call TRBJ2-7; 9 bases are shared with TRBD2. The CDR3 covers 15 residues. Germline CDR1 is SGHDT and CDR2 is YYEEEE. V lost 2 bases to trimming and J lost 2 bases; unmatched junction nucleotides: 5. The CDR3 loop reads CASSFGLAGTYEQYF. In DNA, the CDR3 is TGTGCCAGCAGCTTCGGCCTAGCGGGAACCTACGAGCAGTACTTC.

The chain recombines TRBV7-2 with TRBJ1-2; 7 bases match TRBD1. V lost 3 bases and J lost 6; bases outside the gene matches: 4. Germline CDR1 is SGHTA and CDR2 is FQGNSA. The CDR3 sequence is 13 residues long. The CDR3 protein is CASSLDRTDGYTF. The CDR3 DNA is TGTGCCAGCAGCTTGGACAGGACGGATGGCTACACCTTC.